These T cell receptor beta chains were read from a single sample in a study of neoadjuvant anti-PD-1 for oral cavity cancer. Generated by immunoSEQ multiplex PCR, the TCRdb table keeps only in-frame clones and is missing some. The sample includes around 68,000 clones, 70% to 90% of them seen just once. The material was PBMCs, obtained after nivolumab (anti-PD-1) treatment. All receptors come from a person aged 40 to 85 with oral cavity squamous cell carcinoma. Both conserved end residues are trimmed from each CDR3.

v_gene,j_gene,CDR3aa
TRBV5-4,TRBJ2-3,ASSHIAGDVDTQY
TRBV28,TRBJ1-4,ASSFGAFNEKLF
TRBV5-4,TRBJ2-5,ASSTRRVQETQY
TRBV7-3,TRBJ2-1,ASSLSTRDGQF
TRBV10-3,TRBJ1-3,AISVLGYTIY
TRBV6-6,TRBJ1-4,ASRSGTATNEKLF
TRBV2,TRBJ1-5,ASIGGTGVGNQPQH
TRBV28,TRBJ1-2,ASNLGTGGGYT
TRBV19,TRBJ2-7,ASSPQLRGEQY
TRBV6-5,TRBJ1-1,ASSKSSAGDTEAF
TRBV5-1,TRBJ2-1,ASSPTTSGGFNEQF
TRBV5-8,TRBJ1-5,ASSWGEQGGGQPQH
TRBV6-1,TRBJ2-7,ASSSGTQRYYEQY
TRBV5-1,TRBJ2-7,ASSLMGPSGDEQY
TRBV5-4,TRBJ1-2,ASSFIRDDVGYT
TRBV2,TRBJ2-1,ASSVDNEQF
TRBV7-8,TRBJ2-3,ASSNQGQLLRNTQY
TRBV30,TRBJ1-5,AWSVQGGGQPQH
TRBV5-4,TRBJ1-2,ASSSPLGQGDGYT
TRBV5-1,TRBJ1-2,ASSSTGEGSNGYT
TRBV5-6,TRBJ2-5,ASSLGGWETQY
TRBV6-1,TRBJ2-6,ASSARRSSFSSGANVLT
TRBV6-6,TRBJ2-2,ASSYSEGGELF
TRBV9,TRBJ2-1,ASSVGVGTGSGEQF
TRBV6-4,TRBJ1-5,ASSDSKWTGHNQPQH
TRBV28,TRBJ2-3,ASSFHHGQGSTDTQY
TRBV11-3,TRBJ2-1,ASSLVSSGGGNEQF
TRBV5-4,TRBJ2-2,ASSRGAPNTGELF
TRBV11-1,TRBJ2-1,ASSTGTSGGAFYNEQF
TRBV6-1,TRBJ1-2,ASSGLDRGHYGYT
TRBV9,TRBJ2-3,ASSVARNRESTDTQY
TRBV30,TRBJ2-1,AWSHNSRSGGF
TRBV5-4,TRBJ2-2,ASSLSGAGELF
TRBV7-8,TRBJ2-1,ASSLGTAGEQF
TRBV11-3,TRBJ2-5,ASSPPFSETQY